Presented here are 10 T cell receptor beta chains from one specimen sequenced in a study of T cells expressing NK-cell markers (dated by TCRdb to about 2020). Library construction relied on 5' RACE. Sequencer: Illumina HiSeq 2000. TCRdb reprocessed the raw reads; every CDR3 protein sequence is a single record, and DNA is not supplied. The sample's clone listing holds just under 150,000 distinct CDR3 sequences. The ten top clones hold roughly 12% of the sample. The sequencing sample was made of blood T cells: a sorted CD56 or NKG2C T cell subset, CD4+ or CD8+ T cells, or bulk PBMC T cells (not recorded which). The receptors come from a man between 18 and 29 years old in good health. Donor details come from another sample of the same person, matched by shared clones.

CDR3 protein: CASSYSLGPGQGEKLFF. The V and J genes are TRBV6-5 and TRBJ1-4; TCRdb designates TRBD1, a call that cannot be tested without DNA. The CDR3 is 17 amino acids. Per germline, CDR1 MNHEY and CDR2 SVGAGI.

The chain carries TRBV30 and TRBJ1-5; TCRdb designates TRBD1, a call that cannot be tested without DNA. This CDR3 region has 15 residues. Germline values: CDR1 GTSNPN, CDR2 SVGIG (reference sequence). The CDR3 loop reads CAWSVPGGYNQPQHF. Looking up the rest from reference TRBV30 and TRBJ1-5 gives the full variable domain: SQTIHQWPATLVQPVGSPLSLECTVEGTSNPNLYWYRQAAGRGLQLLFYSVGIGQISSEVPQNLSASRPQDRQFILSSKKLLLSDSGFYLCAWSVPGGYNQPQHFGDGTRLSIL.

The chain carries TRBV15 and TRBJ2-7. Germline CDR1 is LNHNV and CDR2 is YYDKDF (reference sequence). This CDR3 comprises 13 residues. The CDR3 sequence is CATSTESDSEQYF.

This chain uses TRBV27 with TRBJ2-7; the TCRdb D gene call, TRBD1, has no DNA to confirm it. CDR3 length: 13 amino acids. The V gene's germline CDR1 is MNHEY and CDR2 SMNVEV (reference sequence). This CDR3 is CASSSGQTYEQYF.

J is TRBJ1-5 and V is TRBV7-8; TCRdb designates TRBD1, a call that cannot be tested without DNA. Looked up from germline, CDR1 is SGHVS and CDR2 is FQNEAQ. The CDR3 is 16 residues long. CDR3 loop: CASSQLWSGGNQPQHF.

The chain uses TRBV7-9 and TRBJ2-4. This CDR3 spans 15 amino acids. Looked up from germline, CDR1 is SEHNR and CDR2 is FQNEAQ (reference sequence). CDR3 loop: CASSPVSRDKNIQYF.

The gene calls are TRBV7-8 and TRBJ1-1; TCRdb proposes TRBD1, but this gene call is untestable without DNA. This CDR3 has 15 residues. Germline CDR1 and CDR2: SGHVS and FQNEAQ. CDR3 sequence reads: CASSLLAGAFTEAFF.

The V call is TRBV9, the J call TRBJ2-3. The CDR3 spans 14 residues. CDR1 is SGDLS and CDR2 is YYNGEE in the germline V gene. The CDR3 here is CASSEFDLTDTQYF.

V gene TRBV7-9 combines with J gene TRBJ2-3. The CDR3 loop spans 13 amino acids. CDR1 is SEHNR, CDR2 FQNEAQ, per germline (reference sequence). The CDR3 reads CASSFYSTDTQYF. The full variable domain, in which reference TRBV7-9 and TRBJ2-3 provide the parts outside the CDR3, is DTGVSQNPRHKITKRGQNVTFRCDPISEHNRLYWYRQTLGQGPEFLTYFQNEAQLEKSRLLSDRFSAERPKGSFSTLEIQRTEQGDSAMYLCASSFYSTDTQYFGPGTRLTVL.

V is TRBV25-1 and J is TRBJ2-1. The germline CDR1 and CDR2 sequences are MGHDK and SYGVNS. CDR3 length equals 16 residues. CDR3 sequence reads: CASILCATQIHNEQFF.